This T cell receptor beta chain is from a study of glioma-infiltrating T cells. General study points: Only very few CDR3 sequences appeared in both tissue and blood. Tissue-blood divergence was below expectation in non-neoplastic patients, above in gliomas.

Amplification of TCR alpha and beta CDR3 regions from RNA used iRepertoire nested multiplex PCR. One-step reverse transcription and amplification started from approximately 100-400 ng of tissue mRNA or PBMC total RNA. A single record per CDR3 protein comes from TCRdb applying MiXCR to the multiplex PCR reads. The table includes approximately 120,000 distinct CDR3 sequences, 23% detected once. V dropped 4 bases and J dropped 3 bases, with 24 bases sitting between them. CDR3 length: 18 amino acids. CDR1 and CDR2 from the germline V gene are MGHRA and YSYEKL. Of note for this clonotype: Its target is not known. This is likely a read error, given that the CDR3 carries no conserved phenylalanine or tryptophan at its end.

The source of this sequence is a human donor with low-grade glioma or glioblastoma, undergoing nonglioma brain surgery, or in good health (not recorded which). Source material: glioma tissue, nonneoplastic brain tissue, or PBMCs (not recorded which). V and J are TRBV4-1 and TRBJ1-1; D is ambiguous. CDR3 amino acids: CASSRSRLARARDTEAFS. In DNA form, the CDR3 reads TGCGCCAGCAGCCGGAGCCGTTTGGCTAGGGCGAGGGACACTGAAGCTTTCTCT.